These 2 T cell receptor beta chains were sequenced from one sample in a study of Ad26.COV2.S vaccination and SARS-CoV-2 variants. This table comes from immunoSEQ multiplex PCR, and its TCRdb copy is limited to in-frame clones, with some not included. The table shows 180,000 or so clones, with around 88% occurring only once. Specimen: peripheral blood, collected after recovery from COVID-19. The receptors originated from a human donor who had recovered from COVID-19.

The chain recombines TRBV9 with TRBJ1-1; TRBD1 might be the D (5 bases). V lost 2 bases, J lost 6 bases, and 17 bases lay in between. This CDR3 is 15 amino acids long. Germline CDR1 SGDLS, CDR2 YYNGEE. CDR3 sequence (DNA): TGTGCCAGCAGCGTCTCCGGGACGGACCACGCTGAAGCTTTCTTT. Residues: CASSVSGTDHAEAFF.

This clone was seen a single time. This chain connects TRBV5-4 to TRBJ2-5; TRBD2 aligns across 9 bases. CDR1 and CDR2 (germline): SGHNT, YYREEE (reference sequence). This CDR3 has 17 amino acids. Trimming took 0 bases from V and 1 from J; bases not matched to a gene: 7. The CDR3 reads CASSLGRERGAQETQYF. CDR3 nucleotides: TGTGCCAGCAGCTTGGGACGGGAGCGGGGGGCCCAAGAGACCCAGTACTTC.